This entry concerns a single T cell receptor beta chain. Its antigen remains unidentified. A second 7 to 11 cycle PCR used barcoded and J-beta primers. Each cDNA molecule was tagged by a template-switch adaptor with 12 random nucleotides. TCRdb reprocessed the 5' RACE reads with MiXCR, giving one entry per CDR3 protein. The sample consists of about 1.1 million distinct CDR3 sequences, 35% to 40% of them appearing once. Germline lookup yields CDR1 LGHDT and CDR2 YNNKEL (reference sequence). V was shortened by 1 base and J by 8 bases, with 11 bases between the two germline ends. This CDR3 is 13 amino acids long. This record belongs to a study of blood T cells in healthy people across ages. Study-level points and caveats: Unknown donor CMV status possibly confounded expanded clonotype changes. Both naive CD4+ cell counts and diversity were greater in long-lived donors than in aged donors.

V and J are TRBV3-1 and TRBJ1-1, with TRBD1 as a possible D gene (6 bases). This TCR was sampled from a man between 18 and 35 years old in good health. Sequencing was done on a sample of blood. The CDR3 region has the DNA TGTGCCAGCAGCCAAGGACAGGCCGTAGAAGCTTTCTTT. It encodes CASSQGQAVEAFF.